These T cell receptor beta chains were read from a single sample in a study of somatic mutations in cytotoxic T cells in rheumatoid arthritis. Libraries were prepared by immunoSEQ multiplex PCR; TCRdb keeps only in-frame clonotypes and omits some of them. The top ten clones hold approximately 5% of a sample with 15,000 to 20,000 clones, approximately 69% of them seen once. Sequencing used CD8+ T cells sorted from blood. The origin of the receptors is a man aged 60-69 years in good health. The CDR3 runs from the conserved cysteine through the conserved F or W. The D gene is left open where the match is weak. Not every row has a clone size; where given, it reads once, few, many or a size class.

.	TRBV10-3	TRBJ2-6	.	CAISDLGSTSSGANVLTF	TGTGCCATCAGTGATTTGGGCAGTACCAGCTCTGGGGCCAACGTCCTGACTTTC
.	TRBV7-6	TRBJ2-2	TRBD1	CASSLDRGANTGELFF	TGTGCCAGCAGCTTGGACAGGGGCGCGAACACCGGGGAGCTGTTTTTT
.	TRBV2	TRBJ1-5	TRBD1	CASSDPGGNQPQHF	TGTGCCAGCAGTGACCCAGGGGGGAATCAGCCCCAGCATTTT
.	TRBV27	TRBJ1-4	.	CASQGLTNEKLFF	TGTGCCAGCCAGGGTTTAACTAATGAAAAACTGTTTTTT
once	TRBV19	TRBJ2-5	TRBD2	CASSIGTTTSGETQYF	TGTGCCAGTAGTATCGGGACTACAACGAGTGGGGAGACCCAGTACTTC
.	TRBV5-4	TRBJ2-7	.	CATSGGYEQYF	TGTGCCACCAGTGGGGGGTACGAGCAGTACTTC
.	TRBV7-6	TRBJ2-7	TRBD2	CASSIWTSGSEQYF	TGTGCCAGCAGCATATGGACTAGCGGGAGCGAGCAGTACTTC
.	TRBV2	TRBJ1-2	TRBD1	CASRKGTGNGYTF	TGTGCCAGCAGAAAGGGGACAGGGAATGGCTACACCTTC
.	TRBV29-1	TRBJ2-3	.	CSVDPSGSTDTQYF	TGCAGCGTTGACCCCAGCGGAAGCACAGATACGCAGTATTTT
.	TRBV7-2	TRBJ1-1	.	CASSLGQGGGAFF	TGTGCCAGCAGCTTAGGCCAGGGCGGTGGAGCTTTCTTT
.	TRBV29-1	TRBJ2-7	.	CSVEDPQQGYYEQYF	TGCAGCGTTGAAGATCCTCAACAGGGATACTACGAGCAGTACTTC
.	TRBV11-3	TRBJ2-5	TRBD2	CASSPTGTSGEAQYF	TGTGCCAGCAGCCCGACCGGGACTAGTGGAGAGGCCCAGTACTTC
.	TRBV4-3	TRBJ2-7	.	CASSQEVYGREDEQYF	TGCGCCAGCAGCCAAGAAGTGTATGGCAGGGAAGACGAGCAGTACTTC
.	TRBV5-4	TRBJ2-1	TRBD2	CASSLDGGGATEQFF	TGTGCCAGCAGCTTGGACGGCGGGGGGGCCACTGAGCAGTTCTTC
.	TRBV7-9	TRBJ2-5	TRBD1	CASSDRDRGLQETQYF	TGTGCCAGCAGCGACCGGGACAGGGGGCTCCAAGAGACCCAGTACTTC
medium-sized	TRBV6-5	TRBJ2-1	.	CASSITGNEQFF	TGTGCCAGCAGTATCACAGGAAATGAGCAGTTCTTC
.	TRBV18	TRBJ2-5	TRBD2	CASSQTPGLAAFQETQYF	TGTGCCAGCTCACAAACTCCGGGACTAGCGGCTTTTCAAGAGACCCAGTACTTC
few	TRBV10-3	TRBJ1-6	TRBD1	CAISEKGQGYLNSPLHF	TGTGCCATCAGTGAGAAGGGACAGGGGTACCTTAATTCACCCCTCCACTTT
.	TRBV19	TRBJ2-2	TRBD2	CASTLLAGGTGELFF	TGTGCCAGTACCCTACTAGCGGGAGGTACCGGGGAGCTGTTTTTT
.	TRBV19	TRBJ2-1	TRBD2	CASSRSGSSYNEQFF	TGTGCCAGTAGTAGGAGCGGGAGTAGTTACAATGAGCAGTTCTTC